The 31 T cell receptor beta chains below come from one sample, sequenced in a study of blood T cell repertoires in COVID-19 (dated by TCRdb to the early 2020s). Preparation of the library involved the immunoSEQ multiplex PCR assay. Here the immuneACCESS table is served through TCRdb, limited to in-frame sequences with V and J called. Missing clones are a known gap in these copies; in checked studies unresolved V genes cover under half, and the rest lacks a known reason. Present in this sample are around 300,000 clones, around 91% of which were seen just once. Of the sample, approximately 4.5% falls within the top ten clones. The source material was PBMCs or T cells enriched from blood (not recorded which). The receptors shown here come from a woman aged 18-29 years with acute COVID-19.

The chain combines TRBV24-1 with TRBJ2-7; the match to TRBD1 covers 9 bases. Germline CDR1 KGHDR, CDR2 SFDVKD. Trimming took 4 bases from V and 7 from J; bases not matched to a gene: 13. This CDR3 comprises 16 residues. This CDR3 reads CATSDPPGQGRGEQYF. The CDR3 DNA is TGTGCCACCAGTGACCCACCGGGACAGGGTCGGGGAGAGCAGTACTTC.

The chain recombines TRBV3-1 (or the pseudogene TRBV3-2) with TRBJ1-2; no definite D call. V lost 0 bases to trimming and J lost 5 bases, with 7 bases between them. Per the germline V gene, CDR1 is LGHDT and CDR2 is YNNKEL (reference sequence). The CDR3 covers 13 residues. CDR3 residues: CASSQENEYGYTF. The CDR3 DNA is TGTGCCAGCAGCCAAGAAAATGAGTATGGCTACACCTTC.

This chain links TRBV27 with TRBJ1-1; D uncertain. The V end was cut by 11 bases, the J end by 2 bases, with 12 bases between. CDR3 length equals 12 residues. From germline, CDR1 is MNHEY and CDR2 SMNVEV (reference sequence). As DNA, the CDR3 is TGTGCCGTAATGACTGGAAACACTGAAGCTTTCTTT. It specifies CAVMTGNTEAFF.

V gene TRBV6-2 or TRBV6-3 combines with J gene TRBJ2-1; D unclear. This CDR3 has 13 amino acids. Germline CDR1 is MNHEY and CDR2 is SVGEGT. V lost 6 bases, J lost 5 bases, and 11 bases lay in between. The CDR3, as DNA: TGTGCCAGCAGCCACGACACCGACAATGAGCAGTTCTTC. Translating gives CASSHDTDNEQFF.

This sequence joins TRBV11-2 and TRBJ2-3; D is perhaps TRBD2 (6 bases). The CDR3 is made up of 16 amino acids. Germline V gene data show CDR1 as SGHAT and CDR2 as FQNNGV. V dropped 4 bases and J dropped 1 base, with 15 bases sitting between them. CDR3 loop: CASSWYQASGTDTQYF. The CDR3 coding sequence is TGTGCCAGCAGCTGGTATCAGGCTAGCGGCACAGATACGCAGTATTTT.

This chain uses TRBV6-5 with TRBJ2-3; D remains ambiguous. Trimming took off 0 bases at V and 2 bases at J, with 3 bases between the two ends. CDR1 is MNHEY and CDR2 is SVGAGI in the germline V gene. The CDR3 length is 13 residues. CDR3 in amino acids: CASSYSYTDTQYF. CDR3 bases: TGTGCCAGCAGTTACTCCTACACAGATACGCAGTATTTT.

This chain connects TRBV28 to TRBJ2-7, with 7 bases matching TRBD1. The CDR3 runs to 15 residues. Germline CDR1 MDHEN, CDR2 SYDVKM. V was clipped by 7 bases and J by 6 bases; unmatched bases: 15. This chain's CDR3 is CASILATGSLREQYF. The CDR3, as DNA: TGTGCCAGCATCCTGGCGACAGGGTCCCTTCGCGAGCAGTACTTC.

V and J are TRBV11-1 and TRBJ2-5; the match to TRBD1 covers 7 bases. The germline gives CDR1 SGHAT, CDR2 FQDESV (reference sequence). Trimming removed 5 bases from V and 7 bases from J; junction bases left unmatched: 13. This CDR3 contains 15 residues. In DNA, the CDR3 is TGTGCCAGCAGCAAGAGTTTGGGACAGTCAGGGACCCAGTACTTC. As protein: CASSKSLGQSGTQYF.

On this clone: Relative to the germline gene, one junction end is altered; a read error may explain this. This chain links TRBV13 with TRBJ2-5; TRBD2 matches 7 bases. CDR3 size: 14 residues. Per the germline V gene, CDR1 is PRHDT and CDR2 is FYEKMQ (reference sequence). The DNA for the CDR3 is TGTGGCAGCAGCTTTTCTTATAGCGGGCAGACCCAGTACTTC. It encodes CGSSFSYSGQTQYF.

The CDR3 spells CASSLGGPTYEQYF. Written as DNA, the CDR3 is TGTGCCAGTAGTTTAGGGGGCCCGACCTACGAGCAGTACTTC. The chain joins TRBV19 to TRBJ2-7; 7 bases are a match to TRBD1. Germline-derived CDR1 and CDR2 are LNHDA and SQIVND (reference sequence). The CDR3 is 14 amino acids. The V segment lost 5 bases and the J segment 2 bases; nucleotides outside the gene matches: 6.

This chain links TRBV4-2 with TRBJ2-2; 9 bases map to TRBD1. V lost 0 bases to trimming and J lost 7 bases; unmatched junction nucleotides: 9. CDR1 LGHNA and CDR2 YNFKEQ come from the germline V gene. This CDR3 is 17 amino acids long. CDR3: CASSQDPNRGQGGELFF. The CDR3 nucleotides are TGTGCCAGCAGCCAAGATCCCAACAGGGGGCAGGGCGGGGAGCTGTTTTTT.

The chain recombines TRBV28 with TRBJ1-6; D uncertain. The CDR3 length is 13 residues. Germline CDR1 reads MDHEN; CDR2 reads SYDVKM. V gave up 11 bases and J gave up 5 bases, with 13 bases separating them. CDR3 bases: TGTGCCGGATCCGGGATCGATAATTCACCCCTCCACTTT. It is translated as CAGSGIDNSPLHF.

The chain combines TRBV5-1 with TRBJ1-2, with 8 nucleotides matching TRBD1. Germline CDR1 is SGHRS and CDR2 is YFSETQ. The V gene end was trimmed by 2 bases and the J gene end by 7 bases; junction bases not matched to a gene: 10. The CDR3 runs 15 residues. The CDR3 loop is CASSLGQGDLSGYTF. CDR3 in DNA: TGCGCCAGCAGCTTAGGACAGGGAGACCTATCTGGCTACACCTTC. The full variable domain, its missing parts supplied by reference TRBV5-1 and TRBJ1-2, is KAGVTQTPRYLIKTRGQQVTLSCSPISGHRSVSWYQQTPGQGLQFLFEYFSETQRNKGNFPGRFSGRQFSNSRSEMNVSTLELGDSALYLCASSLGQGDLSGYTFGSGTRLTVV.

The CDR3 sequence is CASSLGPHPGISRNEKLFF. The CDR3 DNA follows: TGTGCCAGCAGCTTAGGACCCCACCCGGGGATTTCGCGTAATGAAAAACTGTTTTTT. The gene calls are TRBV11-3 and TRBJ1-4; D gene uncertain. The CDR3 contains 19 residues. V was pared by 1 base and J by 4 bases, with 22 bases between. Germline-derived CDR1 and CDR2 are SGHNT and YENEEA.

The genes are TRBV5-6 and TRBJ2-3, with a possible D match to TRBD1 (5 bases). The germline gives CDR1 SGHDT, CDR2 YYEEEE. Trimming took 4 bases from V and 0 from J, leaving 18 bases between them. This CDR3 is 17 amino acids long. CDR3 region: CASSKDDRIFSTDTQYF. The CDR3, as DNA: TGTGCCAGCAGCAAAGACGACAGAATTTTTAGCACAGATACGCAGTATTTT. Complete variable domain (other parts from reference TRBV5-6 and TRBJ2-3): DAGVTQSPTHLIKTRGQQVTLRCSPKSGHDTVSWYQQALGQGPQFIFQYYEEEERQRGNFPDRFSGHQFPNYSSELNVNALLLGDSALYLCASSKDDRIFSTDTQYFGPGTRLTVL.

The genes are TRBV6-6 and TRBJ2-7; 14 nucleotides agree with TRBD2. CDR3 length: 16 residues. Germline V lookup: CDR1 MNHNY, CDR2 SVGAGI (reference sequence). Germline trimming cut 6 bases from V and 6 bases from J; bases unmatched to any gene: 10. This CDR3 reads CASSIIGTSGSSEQYF. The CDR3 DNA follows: TGTGCCAGCAGCATCATTGGGACTAGCGGGAGCAGCGAGCAGTACTTC.

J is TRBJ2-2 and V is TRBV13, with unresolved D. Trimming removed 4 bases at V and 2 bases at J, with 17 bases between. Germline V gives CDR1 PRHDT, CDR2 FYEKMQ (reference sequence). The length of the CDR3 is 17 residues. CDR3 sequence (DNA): TGTGCCAGCAGCTATAGCTTAGACGGATCTAACACCGGGGAGCTGTTTTTT. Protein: CASSYSLDGSNTGELFF.

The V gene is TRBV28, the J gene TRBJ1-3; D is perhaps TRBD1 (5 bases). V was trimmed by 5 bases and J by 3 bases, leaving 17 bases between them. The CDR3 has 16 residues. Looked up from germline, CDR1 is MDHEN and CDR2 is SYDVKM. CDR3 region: CASSPLVGGYGNTIYF. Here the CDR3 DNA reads TGTGCCAGCAGTCCACTGGTCGGGGGGTATGGAAACACCATATATTTT.

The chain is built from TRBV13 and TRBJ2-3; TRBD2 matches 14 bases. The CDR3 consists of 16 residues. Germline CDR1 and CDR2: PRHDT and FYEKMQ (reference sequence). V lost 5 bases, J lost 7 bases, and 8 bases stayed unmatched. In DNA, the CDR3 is TGTGCCAGCAGCCCCAAGGGGACTAGCGGGAGATATACGCAGTATTTT. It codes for CASSPKGTSGRYTQYF.

This chain's CDR3 is CASSWARREQFF. The CDR3 DNA reads TGTGCCAGCAGCTGGGCGAGAAGAGAGCAGTTCTTC. V gene TRBV5-8 combines with J gene TRBJ2-1; D is unclear. CDR1 is SGHTS, CDR2 YDEGEE, per germline. The V gene lost 3 bases and the J gene lost 10 bases, with 11 bases spanning the gap. The CDR3 spans 12 residues. The full variable domain, rest sourced from reference TRBV5-8 and TRBJ2-1, is EAGVTQSPTHLIKTRGQQATLRCSPISGHTSVYWYQQALGLGLQFLLWYDEGEERNRGNFPPRFSGRQFPNYSSELNVNALELEDSALYLCASSWARREQFFGPGTRLTVL.

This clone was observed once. CDR3 in amino acids: CASSERGYGNTEAFF. CDR3 nucleotide sequence: TGTGCCAGCAGTGAAAGAGGTTACGGGAACACTGAAGCTTTCTTT. V usage is TRBV25-1 and J usage is TRBJ1-1; no clear D gene. In germline, CDR1 is MGHDK, CDR2 SYGVNS. The CDR3 has 15 amino acids. The V end lost 2 bases, the J end lost 1 base, and 11 bases lay between the germline ends.

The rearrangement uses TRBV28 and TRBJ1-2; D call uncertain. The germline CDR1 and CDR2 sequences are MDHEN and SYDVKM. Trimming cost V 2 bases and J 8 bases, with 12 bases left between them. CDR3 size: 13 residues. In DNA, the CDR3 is TGTGCCAGCAGTTTAGCCAGCACTAGGGGCTACACCTTC. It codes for CASSLASTRGYTF.

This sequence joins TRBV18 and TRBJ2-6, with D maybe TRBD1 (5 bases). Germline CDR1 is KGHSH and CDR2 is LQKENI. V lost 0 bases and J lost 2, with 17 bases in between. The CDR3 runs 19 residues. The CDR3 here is CASSPPVGRVGPGANVLTF. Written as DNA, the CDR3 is TGTGCCAGCTCACCACCCGTCGGCAGGGTGGGTCCTGGGGCCAACGTCCTGACTTTC.

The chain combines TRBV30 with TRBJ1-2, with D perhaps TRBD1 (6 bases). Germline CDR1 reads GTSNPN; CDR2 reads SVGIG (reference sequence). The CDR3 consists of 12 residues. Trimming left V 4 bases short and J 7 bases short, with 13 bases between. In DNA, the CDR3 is TGTGCCTGGAAGGAACAGGGAACTGGCTACACCTTC. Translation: CAWKEQGTGYTF. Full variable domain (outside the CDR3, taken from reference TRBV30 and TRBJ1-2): SQTIHQWPATLVQPVGSPLSLECTVEGTSNPNLYWYRQAAGRGLQLLFYSVGIGQISSEVPQNLSASRPQDRQFILSSKKLLLSDSGFYLCAWKEQGTGYTFGSGTRLTVV.

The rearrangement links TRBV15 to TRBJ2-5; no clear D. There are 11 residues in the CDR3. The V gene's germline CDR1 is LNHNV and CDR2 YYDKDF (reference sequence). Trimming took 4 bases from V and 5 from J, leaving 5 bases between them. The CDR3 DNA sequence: TGTGCCACCAGCACCCGGGAGACCCAGTACTTC. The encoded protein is CATSTRETQYF. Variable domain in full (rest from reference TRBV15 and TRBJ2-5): DAMVIQNPRYQVTQFGKPVTLSCSQTLNHNVMYWYQQKSSQAPKLLFHYYDKDFNNEADTPDNFQSRRPNTSFCFLDIRSPGLGDTAMYLCATSTRETQYFGPGTRLLVL.

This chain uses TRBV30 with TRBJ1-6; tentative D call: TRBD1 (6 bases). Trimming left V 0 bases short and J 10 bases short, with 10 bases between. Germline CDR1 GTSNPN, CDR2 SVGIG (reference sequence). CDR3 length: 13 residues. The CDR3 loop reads CAWSVDQGSPLHF. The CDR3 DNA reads TGTGCCTGGAGTGTAGATCAGGGGTCACCCCTCCACTTT. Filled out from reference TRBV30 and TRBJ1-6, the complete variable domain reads SQTIHQWPATLVQPVGSPLSLECTVEGTSNPNLYWYRQAAGRGLQLLFYSVGIGQISSEVPQNLSASRPQDRQFILSSKKLLLSDSGFYLCAWSVDQGSPLHFGNGTRLTVT.

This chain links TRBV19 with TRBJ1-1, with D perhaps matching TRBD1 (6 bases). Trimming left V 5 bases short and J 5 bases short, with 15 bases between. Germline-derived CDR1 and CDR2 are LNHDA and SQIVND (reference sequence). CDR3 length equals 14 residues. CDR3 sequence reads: CASSLKKGVTEAFF. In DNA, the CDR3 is TGTGCCAGTAGTCTCAAAAAGGGGGTTACTGAAGCTTTCTTT.

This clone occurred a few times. The CDR3: CASSRTDDRAGGYTF. The CDR3 nucleotides are TGTGCCAGCAGCCGGACTGATGACAGGGCCGGTGGCTACACCTTC. The chain has TRBV25-1 and TRBJ1-2; 7 positions agree with TRBD1. The CDR3 runs 15 residues. After removal of 6 bases from V and 7 bases from J, the junction contained 14 bases not matched to a gene. Germline-derived CDR1 and CDR2 are MGHDK and SYGVNS.

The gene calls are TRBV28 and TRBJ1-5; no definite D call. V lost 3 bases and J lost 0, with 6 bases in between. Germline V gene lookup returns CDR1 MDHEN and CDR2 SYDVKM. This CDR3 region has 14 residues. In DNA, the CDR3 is TGTGCCAGCAGTTTTCCGGGTAGCAATCAGCCCCAGCATTTT. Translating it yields CASSFPGSNQPQHF.

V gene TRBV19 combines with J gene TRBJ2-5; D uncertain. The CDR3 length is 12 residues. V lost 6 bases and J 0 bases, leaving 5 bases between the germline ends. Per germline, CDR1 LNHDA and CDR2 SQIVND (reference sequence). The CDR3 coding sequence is TGTGCCAGTAGGAGTCACCAAGAGACCCAGTACTTC. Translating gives CASRSHQETQYF.

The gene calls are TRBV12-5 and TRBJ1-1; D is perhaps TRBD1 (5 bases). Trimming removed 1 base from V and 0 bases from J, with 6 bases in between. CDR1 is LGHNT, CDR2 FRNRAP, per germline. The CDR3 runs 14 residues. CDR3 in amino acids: CASGLGRVNTEAFF. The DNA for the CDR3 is TGTGCTAGTGGTTTGGGCAGGGTGAACACTGAAGCTTTCTTT.